The 2 T cell receptor beta chains presented below share a single source sample, sequenced in a study of blood T cell repertoires in COVID-19. Method: immunoSEQ multiplex PCR; TCRdb's copy keeps in-frame clones and lacks some. The profile covers about 120,000 clones, with more than 75% appearing a single time and under 4% taken by the ten largest. The sample was peripheral blood. The receptors originated from a man in his 60s with acute or convalescent COVID-19.

The CDR3 DNA reads TGTGCCATCAGTGAGGCTGAGAGCATTCAGTACTTC. Its translation is CAISEAESIQYF. V gene TRBV10-3 combines with J gene TRBJ2-4; D ambiguous. Germline assignment: CDR1 ENHRY and CDR2 SYGVKD. With 2 bases removed from V and 9 bases from J, the gap between germline ends came to 8 bases. This CDR3 has 12 residues.

The chain recombines TRBV7-2 with TRBJ1-2; D gene ambiguous. The CDR3 covers 16 residues. Trimming stripped 5 bases from V and 0 bases from J, with 16 bases between. Germline V gene lookup returns CDR1 SGHTA and CDR2 FQGNSA. CDR3: CASSPTTPAANYGYTF. DNA for the CDR3: TGTGCCAGCAGCCCTACTACACCCGCCGCTAACTATGGCTACACCTTC.